Each of the 3 T cell receptor beta chains below was sequenced from the same sample in a study of blood T cell repertoires in COVID-19. Produced via immunoSEQ multiplex PCR; TCRdb's table is partial and in-frame only. The repertoire consists of more than 140,000 clones, with roughly 84% occurring once and the leading ten covering around 7.2%. The sample taken for sequencing was peripheral blood. These receptors were obtained from a woman between 45 and 65 years old in a cohort sampled during active or convalescent COVID-19.

The rearrangement joins TRBV2 to TRBJ1-4; D may be TRBD1 (6 bases). V was shortened by 3 bases and J by 7 bases, with 12 bases between the two germline ends. From germline, CDR1 is SNHLY and CDR2 FYNNEI. This CDR3 region has 14 residues. The CDR3, as DNA: TGTGCCAGCAGTGACTCCAGGGGCGGTGAAAAACTGTTTTTT. Amino acids: CASSDSRGGEKLFF.

This rearrangement joins TRBV7-8 to TRBJ1-5; 8 bases agree with TRBD1. After removal of 1 base from V and 7 bases from J, the junction contained 9 bases not matched to a gene. CDR1 is SGHVS, CDR2 FQNEAQ, per germline. This CDR3 has 16 residues. In DNA, the CDR3 is TGTGCCAGCAGCTTAGAATCCAGGGGGCTGACCCAGCCCCAGCATTTT. Amino acids: CASSLESRGLTQPQHF.

The chain is built from TRBV18 and TRBJ1-2; D unresolved. Trimming shortened V by 2 bases and J by 0 bases, and 13 bases separated the two germline ends. This CDR3 region has 16 residues. Germline V gene sequence: CDR1 KGHSH, CDR2 LQKENI. The CDR3 DNA reads TGTGCCAGCTCACCAATGCGTGGTGAGGCTAACTATGGCTACACCTTC. It translates to CASSPMRGEANYGYTF. Combining the CDR3 with reference TRBV18 and TRBJ1-2 gives the whole variable domain NAGVMQNPRHLVRRRGQEARLRCSPMKGHSHVYWYRQLPEEGLKFMVYLQKENIIDESGMPKERFSAEFPKEGPSILRIQQVVRGDSAAYFCASSPMRGEANYGYTFGSGTRLTVV.